This T cell receptor (beta chain) was recorded in a study of T cells in Graves' hyperthyroidism and ophthalmopathy. This clonotype was detected ten times or more. The antigen is not known. CDR3 length: 14 amino acids. V lost 4 bases to trimming and J lost 5 bases; unmatched junction nucleotides: 3. Germline loops: CDR1 LNHDA, CDR2 SQIVND (reference sequence). From RNA transcripts, TCR beta CDR3 regions were amplified. HTBI primers were used for first-round RT-PCR of the TCR CDR3. TCRdb independently ran MiXCR on the multiplex PCR reads; one entry per CDR3 protein. The data show a few hundred thousand distinct CDR3 sequences, roughly 13% seen once. Study-level findings and limits: Expanded thyroid clonotypes (above 0.001) were mostly also found in blood.

Sequencing was performed on blood. This clonotype was sampled from a woman in her thirties or forties with Graves' ophthalmopathy. The rearrangement links TRBV19 to TRBJ1-5; 9 bases line up with TRBD1. The CDR3, as DNA: TGTGCCAGTAGTAGACAGGGGGAAGATCAGCCCCAGCATTTT. It codes for CASSRQGEDQPQHF.